The next 3 T cell receptor beta chains were all read from a single sample in a study of regulatory T cells in long-lasting Graves disease. Time point here: newly diagnosed GD, antithyroid drugs for less than 3 months. From PBMCs, RNA was extracted and then used to make the TCR library. Combining iRepertoire HTBI primers with Arm-PCR of CDR3 regions, the authors built TCR beta libraries. Using its own MiXCR run on the multiplex PCR reads, TCRdb lists one record per CDR3 protein. There are approximately 400,000 distinct CDR3 sequences in the sample; about an eighth occur only once, and around 18% lies in the top ten. These same records also appear under a second study, on T cells in Graves' hyperthyroidism and ophthalmopathy.

This specimen consisted of peripheral blood mononuclear cells (PBMCs), obtained at new diagnosis, from a patient treated with antithyroid drugs. These receptors were taken from a woman aged 18 to 35 with Graves disease.

This clonotype was counted ten times or more. The chain uses TRBV15 and TRBJ1-4; D gene unclear. CDR1 is LNHNV and CDR2 is YYDKDF in the germline V gene (reference sequence). The CDR3 covers 14 residues. V was cut by 2 bases and J by 8 bases, with 12 bases left in between. The CDR3 DNA reads TGTGCCACCAGCAGACAGTCTTTAGGGGAAAAACTGTTTTTT. As protein: CATSRQSLGEKLFF.

This clonotype was seen many times. The chain joins TRBV28 to TRBJ2-7, with unresolved D. Per the germline V gene, CDR1 is MDHEN and CDR2 is SYDVKM. The CDR3 totals 15 residues. Trimming shortened V by 5 bases and J by 9 bases, and 23 bases separated the two germline ends. CDR3 nucleotides: TGTGCCAGCAGTAACCGGGCAACTCAATTTATTGGGCAGTACTTC. Translating it yields CASSNRATQFIGQYF.

CDR3 residues: CAIRTPARQEQYV. In DNA form, the CDR3 reads TGTGCCATCCGGACCCCCGCACGGCAAGAGCAGTACGTC. The rearrangement links TRBV10-3 to TRBJ2-7; no clear D gene. Germline V gives CDR1 ENHRY, CDR2 SYGVKD. The CDR3 runs 13 residues. V was clipped by 8 bases and J by 7 bases, with 18 bases between them.